Described below is a single T cell receptor (beta chain) sequence and its context. Antigen unknown. The method was immunoSEQ multiplex PCR; TCRdb's version includes in-frame clones alone and lacks a portion of them. The table includes 160,000 or so clones, about 92% detected once. These data originate in a study of T cell responses to AZD1222 COVID-19 vaccine. Findings and limits, study-wide: Only six or seven AZD1222 recipients tested seropositive at baseline. Regions 160-218 and 743-854 dominated among vaccine-associated CD4 TCRs spanning spike. Nearly half of spike-specific TCRs reportedly target unmutated variant regions. Sampled repertoires all dated from after the peak T cell response.

V lost 1 base, J lost 4 bases, and 13 bases lay in between. Germline lookup yields CDR1 SGHAT and CDR2 FQNNGV. The CDR3 is 15 amino acids. Sequencing was performed on peripheral blood, taken on day 0 of AZD1222 vaccination. This chain connects TRBV11-2 to TRBJ1-1; maybe TRBD1 (5 bases). This TCR was sampled from an adult in good health. CDR3: CASSLVRGGGTEAFF. CDR3 coding DNA: TGTGCCAGCAGCTTAGTACGGGGCGGCGGCACTGAAGCTTTCTTT. The full variable domain, its missing parts supplied by reference TRBV11-2 and TRBJ1-1, is EAGVAQSPRYKIIEKRQSVAFWCNPISGHATLYWYQQILGQGPKLLIQFQNNGVVDDSQLPKDRFSAERLKGVDSTLKIQPAKLEDSAVYLCASSLVRGGGTEAFFGQGTRLTVV.